Included here is one TCR beta chain sequence, with context. Generated by immunoSEQ multiplex PCR, the TCRdb table keeps only in-frame clones and is missing some. This sample has approximately 24,000 clones, with around 89% found just once. These data belong to a study of preoperative IRX-2 immunotherapy in early breast cancer. Treatment noted: preoperative locoregional IRX-2 cytokine immunotherapy. The CDR3 is 15 amino acids. V was cut by 6 bases and J by 4 bases, with 16 bases left in between. The germline V gene encodes CDR1 KGHSH and CDR2 LQKENI. The rearrangement joins TRBV18 to TRBJ1-5, with TRBD1 as a possible D gene (6 bases). The material was tumor tissue, obtained after IRX-2 immunotherapy. This clonotype was obtained from a human donor with breast cancer. DNA for the CDR3: TGTGCCAGCTCCGTACAGGGCGGAAATAATCAGCCCCAGCATTTT. It is translated as CASSVQGGNNQPQHF.